A single sample is the source of the 25 T cell receptor beta chains below, sequenced in a study of OX40 agonist ivuxolimab in advanced cancers. Generated by immunoSEQ multiplex PCR, the TCRdb table keeps only in-frame clones and is missing some. The data show 40,000 to 50,000 clones, about nine tenths seen once. The material sequenced was CD4+ or CD8+ T cells sorted from blood, taken in a trial of the OX40 agonist ivuxolimab. The receptors were gathered from an adult with an advanced solid tumor such as melanoma, head and neck, liver or kidney cancer.

V is TRBV25-1 and J is TRBJ1-1; D is possibly TRBD1 (5 bases). Per germline, CDR1 MGHDK and CDR2 SYGVNS. The CDR3 sequence is 13 residues long. V lost 4 bases and J lost 11, with 17 bases in between. The CDR3 sequence: CASSGDTAGTAFF. The CDR3 DNA follows: TGTGCCAGCAGTGGAGACACCGCGGGGACTGCTTTCTTT.

This clone has only one observation. The chain has TRBV7-9 and TRBJ2-7; 7 bases are a match to TRBD2. The CDR3 length is 16 residues. Per germline, CDR1 SEHNR and CDR2 FQNEAQ (reference sequence). V shed 4 bases and J 0 bases; nucleotides not matched to a gene: 9. CDR3 residues: CASSSPPGRISYEQYF. As DNA, the CDR3 is TGTGCCAGCAGCTCCCCTCCCGGGAGGATCTCCTACGAGCAGTACTTC.

The rearrangement links TRBV18 to TRBJ1-2; 9 bases are shared with TRBD1. The CDR3 covers 15 residues. CDR1 is KGHSH, CDR2 LQKENI, per germline. J lost 6 bases, V lost 5 bases, and 10 bases had no gene match. The CDR3 protein is CASSIPGTGLDGYTF. The CDR3 nucleotides are TGTGCCAGCTCAATTCCCGGGACAGGGCTAGATGGCTACACCTTC.

The chain combines TRBV2 with TRBJ2-1; 9 positions agree with TRBD2. The CDR3 has 15 residues. CDR1 SNHLY and CDR2 FYNNEI come from the germline V gene. With 6 bases clipped from V and 3 bases from J, the junction kept 6 bases outside the gene matches. The CDR3, as DNA: TGTGCCAGCAGGAAAGCGGGGGGCTACTACAATGAGCAGTTCTTC. It translates to CASRKAGGYYNEQFF.

This clone has a single count. CDR3 DNA sequence: TGTGCCAGCAGCTTAGAGAGCGGGAGGGTCAACGAGCAGTACTTC. Its protein is CASSLESGRVNEQYF. The genes are TRBV7-9 and TRBJ2-7, with TRBD2 matching over 10 bases. J gave up 5 bases and V 1 base, and 5 bases lay outside the gene matches. The germline CDR1 and CDR2 sequences are SEHNR and FQNEAQ (reference sequence). The CDR3 has 15 amino acids.

J is TRBJ2-1 and V is TRBV4-1, with 9 positions matching TRBD2. CDR1 is MGHRA, CDR2 YSYEKL, per germline. The trim removed 0 bases at V and 2 bases at J, leaving 8 bases unmatched. The CDR3 has 18 residues. DNA of the CDR3: TGCGCCAGCAGCCAAGACCCGTCGACTAGCGGCACCTACAATGAGCAGTTCTTC. Translating gives CASSQDPSTSGTYNEQFF.

This clone was seen only once. The chain has TRBV7-2 and TRBJ1-5; TRBD1 might be the D (5 bases). The CDR3 consists of 13 residues. Trimming stripped 3 bases from V and 7 bases from J, with 10 bases between. CDR1 and CDR2 (germline): SGHTA, FQGNSA. The DNA for the CDR3 is TGTGCCAGCAGCTTGCAGGGAGAGCAGCCCCAGCATTTT. Protein sequence: CASSLQGEQPQHF. The entire variable domain, with the rest obtained from reference TRBV7-2 and TRBJ1-5, is as follows: GAGVSQSPSNKVTEKGKDVELRCDPISGHTALYWYRQSLGQGLEFLIYFQGNSAPDKSGLPSDRFSAERTGGSVSTLTIQRTQQEDSAVYLCASSLQGEQPQHFGDGTRLSIL.

V and J are TRBV19 and TRBJ2-3, with D maybe TRBD1 (5 bases). Germline CDR1 is LNHDA and CDR2 is SQIVND (reference sequence). This CDR3 has 20 residues. V dropped 7 bases and J dropped 2 bases, with 31 bases sitting between them. This CDR3 is CASTFSVASVDSEATDTQYF. The CDR3 DNA is TGTGCCAGTACGTTTTCTGTTGCGTCCGTAGACAGCGAGGCCACAGATACGCAGTATTTT.

This clone has just one count. The chain uses TRBV7-8 and TRBJ2-7; possible D gene TRBD2, 5 bases. V lost 3 bases to trimming and J lost 0 bases, with 12 bases between them. This CDR3 spans 15 amino acids. Germline V lookup: CDR1 SGHVS, CDR2 FQNEAQ. Here the CDR3 DNA reads TGTGCCAGCAGCTTTTTGACTACCTACTCCTACGAGCAGTACTTC. Translating gives CASSFLTTYSYEQYF.

This chain links TRBV10-1 with TRBJ2-3; perhaps TRBD1 as D (6 bases). The CDR3 is made up of 16 amino acids. Germline lookup yields CDR1 WNHNN and CDR2 SYGVQD (reference sequence). V was shortened by 0 bases and J by 3 bases, with 13 bases between the two germline ends. As DNA, the CDR3 is TGCGCCAGCAGTGAGTCGAAGGGCAGGGGAACAGATACGCAGTATTTT. Translated, it gives CASSESKGRGTDTQYF.

The chain is built from TRBV9 and TRBJ1-1, with D tentatively TRBD1 (6 bases). V was pared by 4 bases and J by 2 bases, with 15 bases between. The CDR3 loop spans 15 amino acids. CDR1 and CDR2 from the germline V gene are SGDLS and YYNGEE. The CDR3 here is CASSLTGTPNTEAFF. The CDR3 nucleotides read TGTGCCAGCAGCCTCACCGGGACACCTAACACTGAAGCTTTCTTT.

The V and J genes are TRBV5-5 and TRBJ2-7; D unresolved. CDR3 size: 14 residues. Trimming shortened V by 2 bases and J by 0 bases, and 9 bases separated the two germline ends. CDR1 SGHKS and CDR2 YYEKEE come from the germline V gene (reference sequence). Here the CDR3 DNA reads TGTGCCAGCAGCTTACTTGGAAGCTCCTACGAGCAGTACTTC. It specifies CASSLLGSSYEQYF.

V is TRBV6-5 and J is TRBJ1-3, with no clear D. V was clipped by 4 bases and J by 0 bases, with 10 bases between them. The CDR3 totals 15 residues. Germline lookup yields CDR1 MNHEY and CDR2 SVGAGI. For the CDR3, the DNA is TGTGCCAGCAGTTCTCTCCCCAGCTCTGGAAACACCATATATTTT. It is translated as CASSSLPSSGNTIYF.

In DNA, the CDR3 is TGCAGCGCTGATGGGACTAGCGGGACCCAGGGATTCACAGATACGCAGTATTTT. Translation: CSADGTSGTQGFTDTQYF. This chain uses TRBV29-1 with TRBJ2-3, with TRBD2 matching 13 bases. The germline CDR1 and CDR2 sequences are SQVTM and ANQGSEA. This CDR3 comprises 18 residues. After removal of 7 bases from V and 2 bases from J, the junction contained 15 bases not matched to a gene.

The chain has TRBV18 and TRBJ1-1; unclear D gene. Germline values: CDR1 KGHSH, CDR2 LQKENI. The ends were cut back, 4 bases at V and 1 base at J, with 10 bases in the middle. The CDR3 runs 14 residues. CDR3 DNA: TGTGCCAGCTCACTCTCCTCGGGGAACACTGAAGCTTTCTTT. As protein: CASSLSSGNTEAFF.

Only a few counts were recorded for this clone. The gene calls are TRBV7-3 and TRBJ2-3; D remains unclear. The CDR3 length is 15 residues. The V and J ends lost 0 bases and 1 base respectively, with 8 bases between them. The germline V gene encodes CDR1 SGHTA and CDR2 FQGTGA. The CDR3 sequence: CASSLTGQRTDTQYF. CDR3 DNA sequence: TGTGCCAGCAGCTTAACGGGTCAGCGCACAGATACGCAGTATTTT.

This sequence joins TRBV7-9 and TRBJ2-7, with a tentative D call TRBD2 (6 bases). Germline V gene data show CDR1 as SEHNR and CDR2 as FQNEAQ (reference sequence). This CDR3 has 14 amino acids. V was trimmed by 1 base and J by 0 bases, leaving 7 bases between them. CDR3 in amino acids: CASSLVGGSYEQYF. The CDR3 DNA sequence: TGTGCCAGCAGCTTAGTGGGGGGCTCCTACGAGCAGTACTTC. Full variable domain (outside the CDR3, taken from reference TRBV7-9 and TRBJ2-7): DTGVSQNPRHKITKRGQNVTFRCDPISEHNRLYWYRQTLGQGPEFLTYFQNEAQLEKSRLLSDRFSAERPKGSFSTLEIQRTEQGDSAMYLCASSLVGGSYEQYFGPGTRLTVT.

This rearrangement joins TRBV5-1 to TRBJ1-1, with D perhaps TRBD1 (6 bases). The length of the CDR3 is 15 residues. Germline assignment: CDR1 SGHRS and CDR2 YFSETQ. V was cut by 4 bases and J by 4 bases, with 17 bases left in between. The CDR3 DNA reads as TGCGCCAGCAGCCGATTGACAGGCGCAGGCACTGAAGCTTTCTTT. Translating gives CASSRLTGAGTEAFF.

The chain combines TRBV27 with TRBJ1-1; D perhaps matches TRBD1 (5 bases). The CDR3 covers 14 residues. Trimming removed 3 bases from V and 2 bases from J, with 10 bases in between. Germline CDR1 MNHEY, CDR2 SMNVEV (reference sequence). CDR3 in DNA: TGTGCCAGCAGTTTGGGGGGAGGAAACACTGAAGCTTTCTTT. This gives the protein CASSLGGGNTEAFF.

This clone was counted between two and nine times. This sequence joins TRBV2 and TRBJ2-7, with D possibly being TRBD1 or TRBD2 (5 bases each). Trimming pared 7 bases from V and 3 bases from J, leaving 16 bases between. The CDR3 sequence is 14 residues long. Per the germline V gene, CDR1 is SNHLY and CDR2 is FYNNEI. CDR3 sequence reads: CASTTGKGSYEQYF. The CDR3 DNA follows: TGTGCCAGCACCACGGGAAAGGGGAGCTACGAGCAGTACTTC. The variable domain in full, completed from reference TRBV2 and TRBJ2-7, reads EPEVTQTPSHQVTQMGQEVILRCVPISNHLYFYWYRQILGQKVEFLVSFYNNEISEKSEIFDDQFSVERPDGSNFTLKIRSTKLEDSAMYFCASTTGKGSYEQYFGPGTRLTVT.

This clone was counted a single time. The J gene is TRBJ2-3, the V gene TRBV19; 11 bases fit TRBD2. V trimming: 5 bases; J trimming: 8 bases; junction bases outside the gene matches: 6. In germline, CDR1 is LNHDA, CDR2 SQIVND (reference sequence). The length of the CDR3 is 14 residues. The CDR3 DNA sequence: TGTGCCAGTAGTCCTAGCGGGAGGTTGGGTACGCAGTATTTT. Translation: CASSPSGRLGTQYF.

V is TRBV21-1 and J is TRBJ2-2; no check of the table's D call, TRBD2, against the DNA was made. TRBV21-1 is assigned pseudogene status. The CDR3 contains 20 residues. The CDR3 spells CASSKVGGPGSGPNTGELFF. CDR3 in DNA: TGTGCCAGCAGCAAAGTGGGGGGGCCGGGTAGCGGGCCGAACACCGGGGAGCTGTTTTTT.

This clone was counted once. This rearrangement joins TRBV19 to TRBJ2-5; 13 bases align to TRBD2. The CDR3 is 18 amino acids. Losses at the gene ends were 1 base for V and 5 bases for J; bases not matched to a gene: 10. From germline, CDR1 is LNHDA and CDR2 SQIVND (reference sequence). Here the CDR3 DNA reads TGTGCCAGTAGTATAGGATCCACCGGACTAGCGGGAGTTGAGACCCAGTACTTC. Its translation is CASSIGSTGLAGVETQYF. The full variable domain, its missing parts supplied by reference TRBV19 and TRBJ2-5, is DGGITQSPKYLFRKEGQNVTLSCEQNLNHDAMYWYRQDPGQGLRLIYYSQIVNDFQKGDIAEGYSVSREKKESFPLTVTSAQKNPTAFYLCASSIGSTGLAGVETQYFGPGTRLLVL.

The rearrangement uses TRBV4-1 and TRBJ1-3, with D possibly being TRBD1 (6 bases). CDR1 is MGHRA and CDR2 is YSYEKL in the germline V gene. The CDR3 has 15 residues. Trimming left V 1 base short and J 3 bases short, with 10 bases between. The CDR3 DNA is TGCGCCAGCAGCCAAGTCCAGGGGTATGGAAACACCATATATTTT. Amino acid sequence: CASSQVQGYGNTIYF.

J is TRBJ2-5 and V is TRBV7-2; 8 bases are a match to TRBD2. This CDR3 comprises 15 residues. Germline trimming cut 5 bases from V and 4 bases from J; bases unmatched to any gene: 9. From germline, CDR1 is SGHTA and CDR2 FQGNSA. The CDR3 here is CASSPNGGGAETQYF. CDR3 nucleotides: TGTGCCAGCAGCCCCAACGGGGGGGGCGCAGAGACCCAGTACTTC.